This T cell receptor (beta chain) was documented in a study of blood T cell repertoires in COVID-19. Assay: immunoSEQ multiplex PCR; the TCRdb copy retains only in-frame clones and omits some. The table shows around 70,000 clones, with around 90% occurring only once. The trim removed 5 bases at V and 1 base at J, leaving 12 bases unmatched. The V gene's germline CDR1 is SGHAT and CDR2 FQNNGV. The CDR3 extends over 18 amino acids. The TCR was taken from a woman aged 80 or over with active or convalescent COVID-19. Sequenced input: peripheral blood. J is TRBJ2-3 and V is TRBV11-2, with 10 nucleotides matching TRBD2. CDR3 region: CASSRYQRGGQGTDTQYF. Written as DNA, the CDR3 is TGTGCCAGCAGCCGGTACCAGCGGGGGGGCCAAGGCACAGATACGCAGTATTTT.